This T cell receptor (beta chain) was identified in a study of blood T cell repertoires in COVID-19. Per germline, CDR1 SGHTA and CDR2 FQGNSA. Trimming removed 3 bases from V and 4 bases from J; junction bases left unmatched: 5. CDR3 size: 16 residues. In the original workflow: Amplified reference gene primers provided the basis for estimating nucleated cell counts. This table comes from immunoSEQ multiplex PCR, and its TCRdb copy is limited to in-frame clones, with some not included. The DNA gave D and trimming, while V, J and clone size come from that table. The sample shows 150,000 to 200,000 clones, around nine tenths of them seen only once. Cohort 3 donors were reported recovered after two negative PCRs, clearance, or symptom resolution.

The TCR comes from a woman aged 45 to 65 who had recovered from COVID-19. The sequencing input was PBMCs or T cells enriched from blood (not recorded which). The gene calls are TRBV7-2 and TRBJ2-6; 8 nucleotides align to TRBD1. CDR3 coding DNA: TGTGCCAGCAGCTTCCGACAGGGGTACGGGGCCAACGTCCTGACTTTC. It translates to CASSFRQGYGANVLTF.